The 25 T cell receptor beta chains below come from one sample, sequenced in a study of cytomegalovirus exposure and HLA in healthy donors. Primers: 60 Vbeta forward and 13 Jbeta reverse. Assay: immunoSEQ multiplex PCR; the TCRdb copy retains only in-frame clones and omits some. The sample carries more than 90,000 clones, approximately 74% recorded once. Source material: PBMCs. These receptors all come from a woman in her thirties or forties in good health and CMV-seronegative.

The rearrangement uses TRBV7-3 and TRBJ2-7; 10 bases map to TRBD2. V trimming: 5 bases; J trimming: 7 bases; junction bases outside the gene matches: 20. This CDR3 is built from 18 residues. Germline V gives CDR1 SGHTA, CDR2 FQGTGA. CDR3 coding DNA: TGTGCCAGCAGCCCCGCGTTGTTGGGAGCGGGAGGGCCGTGGGAGCAGTACTTC. It is translated as CASSPALLGAGGPWEQYF.

The chain uses TRBV9 and TRBJ2-2; D possibly corresponds to TRBD2 (5 bases). The length of the CDR3 is 13 residues. V was cut by 3 bases and J by 4 bases, with 7 bases left in between. Germline-derived CDR1 and CDR2 are SGDLS and YYNGEE. The CDR3 loop reads CASSAGFTGELFF. The CDR3 region has the DNA TGTGCCAGCAGCGCGGGGTTCACCGGGGAGCTGTTTTTT.

This chain joins TRBV2 and TRBJ2-5, with 7 bases matching TRBD1. Germline trimming cut 8 bases from V and 2 bases from J; bases unmatched to any gene: 8. This CDR3 spans 14 amino acids. From germline, CDR1 is SNHLY and CDR2 FYNNEI. The CDR3 DNA is TGTGCCAGCCTACCCGGGACAGCTCAAGAGACCCAGTACTTC. Amino acids: CASLPGTAQETQYF.

The V call is TRBV5-3, the J call TRBJ2-7; the match to TRBD2 covers 11 bases. TRBV5-3 is sorted into the ORF group, with uncertain function. The CDR3 is made up of 20 amino acids. Trimming at V came to 3 bases and at J to 1 base, leaving 18 bases not matched to a gene. The DNA for the CDR3 is TGTGCCAGAAGCTCCTCTTTTTATCGACTAGCGGGACTTCCTTCCTACGAGCAGTACTTC. Its translation: CARSSSFYRLAGLPSYEQYF.

The chain has TRBV18 and TRBJ2-7, with 7 bases identical to TRBD1. V trimming: 7 bases; J trimming: 2 bases; junction bases outside the gene matches: 5. Germline V CDR1 and CDR2: KGHSH, LQKENI. This CDR3 spans 13 amino acids. The DNA of the CDR3 is TGTGCCAGCTTCTCGGGACAGACCTACGAGCAGTACTTC. It yields the protein CASFSGQTYEQYF.

This clone was seen once. At the DNA level, this CDR3 is encoded by other sequences in the same sample as well. The gene calls are TRBV6-5 and TRBJ1-6, with 7 bases identical to TRBD1. After removal of 2 bases from V and 10 bases from J, the junction contained 11 bases not matched to a gene. Germline V gives CDR1 MNHEY, CDR2 SVGAGI. This CDR3 has 16 amino acids. The DNA of the CDR3 is TGTGCCAGCAGTTACCGTCTAGGACAGGAGAAGTCACCCCTCCACTTT. This gives the protein CASSYRLGQEKSPLHF.

This chain joins TRBV7-9 and TRBJ1-5, with D tentatively TRBD1 (5 bases). The CDR3 extends over 15 amino acids. Germline V lookup: CDR1 SEHNR, CDR2 FQNEAQ (reference sequence). The V gene lost 1 base and the J gene lost 3 bases, with 10 bases spanning the gap. Here the CDR3 DNA reads TGTGCCAGCAGCTTAGGGGCAGGGCCCAATCAGCCCCAGCATTTT. Translated, it gives CASSLGAGPNQPQHF. Full variable domain (missing parts from reference TRBV7-9 and TRBJ1-5): DTGVSQNPRHKITKRGQNVTFRCDPISEHNRLYWYRQTLGQGPEFLTYFQNEAQLEKSRLLSDRFSAERPKGSFSTLEIQRTEQGDSAMYLCASSLGAGPNQPQHFGDGTRLSIL.

The chain recombines TRBV30 with TRBJ1-6, with 9 bases fitting TRBD1. The CDR3 contains 17 residues. From germline, CDR1 is GTSNPN and CDR2 SVGIG (reference sequence). J was trimmed by 3 bases and V by 6 bases; bases with no gene match: 12. This CDR3 reads CACSGTGSLNYNSPLHF. The CDR3 DNA reads TGTGCCTGTTCCGGGACAGGGTCTTTAAACTATAATTCACCCCTCCACTTT.

This chain uses TRBV1 with TRBJ2-6; the table assigns TRBD1, which was not confirmed against the DNA. TRBV1 is recorded as a pseudogene. CDR3 length: 15 residues. Here the CDR3 reads CTSSQTTSGANVLTF. CDR3 nucleotide sequence: TGCACCAGCAGCCAGACAACTTCTGGGGCCAACGTCCTGACTTTC.

V is TRBV6-5 and J is TRBJ1-1; 7 nucleotides align to TRBD1. The V gene end was trimmed by 6 bases and the J gene end by 4 bases; junction bases not matched to a gene: 11. The CDR3 is 15 residues long. Germline V gives CDR1 MNHEY, CDR2 SVGAGI. The CDR3 sequence is CASRLLDRESTEAFF. The CDR3 nucleotides read TGTGCCAGCAGACTCCTCGACAGGGAGAGCACTGAAGCTTTCTTT.

The CDR3 sequence: CSVRGGAGNTGELFF. The CDR3 nucleotides read TGCAGCGTTAGGGGGGGGGCAGGGAACACCGGGGAGCTGTTTTTT. The chain couples TRBV29-1 to TRBJ2-2; perhaps TRBD2 as D (7 bases). The germline V gene encodes CDR1 SQVTM and CDR2 ANQGSEA. V lost 5 bases, J lost 1 base, and 14 bases lay in between. This CDR3 comprises 15 residues.

The gene calls are TRBV19 and TRBJ1-6, with TRBD1 identical over 7 bases. The trim removed 5 bases at V and 10 bases at J, leaving 11 bases unmatched. The CDR3 totals 15 residues. The V gene's germline CDR1 is LNHDA and CDR2 SQIVND (reference sequence). CDR3: CASSSRQGKYSPLHF. The DNA of the CDR3 is TGTGCCAGTAGTTCCAGACAGGGTAAATACTCACCCCTCCACTTT.

This clone was seen a single time. One end of the junction is discordant with germline, which a read error may explain. The J gene is TRBJ2-3, the V gene TRBV7-7; no clear D gene. CDR1 and CDR2 from the germline V gene are SSHAT and FNYEAQ (reference sequence). The CDR3 covers 13 residues. The CDR3 protein is CASSPESADTQYF. The DNA of the CDR3 is TGTGCTAGCAGCCCAGAGAGCGCAGATACGCAGTATTTT.

On this clone: An end of the junction differs from the germline gene, which may be a read error. This chain links TRBV7-7 with TRBJ1-4, with D tentatively TRBD1 (6 bases). This CDR3 has 19 residues. Germline V lookup: CDR1 SSHAT, CDR2 FNYEAQ (reference sequence). CDR3 DNA: TGTGCTAGCAGCCGTCCCCCGCCGGGACATACTTCAACTAATGAAAAACTGTTTTTT. This encodes CASSRPPPGHTSTNEKLFF.

This rearrangement joins TRBV7-9 to TRBJ2-4, with 7 nucleotides matching TRBD1. Germline-derived CDR1 and CDR2 are SEHNR and FQNEAQ (reference sequence). V shed 5 bases and J 2 bases; nucleotides not matched to a gene: 6. This CDR3 has 15 amino acids. CDR3 DNA: TGTGCCAGCAGCCCCCGACAGGGATCCAAAAACATTCAGTACTTC. Amino acid sequence: CASSPRQGSKNIQYF.

The chain combines TRBV4-3 with TRBJ2-3; D is perhaps TRBD2 (7 bases). The CDR3 extends over 17 amino acids. Germline V gene data show CDR1 as LGHNA and CDR2 as YSLEER. Trimming left V 4 bases short and J 5 bases short, with 22 bases between. DNA of the CDR3: TGCGCCAGCAGCCCTTTGGGGGGGGCCCCAGGTGGAGATACGCAGTATTTT. It encodes CASSPLGGAPGGDTQYF.

The chain combines TRBV6-1 with TRBJ2-7; 9 bases align to TRBD1. This CDR3 contains 14 residues. The V gene's germline CDR1 is MNHNS and CDR2 SASEGT. Germline trimming cut 4 bases from V and 4 bases from J; bases unmatched to any gene: 5. The DNA of the CDR3 is TGTGCCAGCAGTGCGGGGACAGGGAGGTACGAGCAGTACTTC. Its protein is CASSAGTGRYEQYF.

The chain's CDR3 is CASSQPARGLTGELFF. DNA of the CDR3: TGCGCCAGCAGCCAACCGGCGCGGGGACTCACCGGGGAGCTGTTTTTT. The V and J genes are TRBV4-3 and TRBJ2-2, with TRBD2 as a possible D gene (6 bases). This CDR3 has 16 amino acids. Trimming shortened V by 2 bases and J by 4 bases, and 14 bases separated the two germline ends. The germline gives CDR1 LGHNA, CDR2 YSLEER.

This clone appeared a few times. V gene TRBV19 combines with J gene TRBJ2-1, with D possibly TRBD1 on 5 matching bases. The CDR3 has 12 amino acids. Trimming took off 5 bases at V and 7 bases at J, with 9 bases between the two ends. In germline, CDR1 is LNHDA, CDR2 SQIVND (reference sequence). The CDR3 coding sequence is TGTGCCAGTAGTCCGGCAGGGAATGAGCAGTTCTTC. This translates into CASSPAGNEQFF.

The chain uses TRBV6-6 and TRBJ1-3; TRBD1 matches 8 bases. The CDR3 extends over 16 amino acids. V lost 6 bases and J lost 0; bases outside the gene matches: 7. The germline CDR1 and CDR2 sequences are MNHNY and SVGAGI (reference sequence). CDR3 residues: CASSHRGQVSGNTIYF. Here the CDR3 DNA reads TGTGCCAGCAGCCACCGGGGACAGGTCTCTGGAAACACCATATATTTT.

CDR3 loop: CAWSPGLAGRGDTQYF. The CDR3 DNA reads as TGTGCCTGGAGTCCCGGACTAGCGGGGAGAGGAGATACGCAGTATTTT. The rearrangement uses TRBV30 and TRBJ2-3; 12 nucleotides line up with TRBD2. Germline lookup yields CDR1 GTSNPN and CDR2 SVGIG (reference sequence). J was trimmed by 5 bases and V by 2 bases; bases with no gene match: 8. The CDR3 spans 16 residues.

V gene TRBV7-8 combines with J gene TRBJ2-6; D not certain. Germline values: CDR1 SGHVS, CDR2 FQNEAQ. V dropped 0 bases and J dropped 0 bases, with 6 bases sitting between them. There are 16 residues in the CDR3. The DNA for the CDR3 is TGTGCCAGCAGCTTAGCGCGGTACTCTGGGGCCAACGTCCTGACTTTC. It is translated as CASSLARYSGANVLTF.

A few counts support this clone. V gene TRBV11-2 combines with J gene TRBJ2-7; TRBD2 agrees at 12 bases. Trimming cost V 6 bases and J 3 bases; bases outside gene matches: 12. Germline V gene sequence: CDR1 SGHAT, CDR2 FQNNGV. This CDR3 is 17 amino acids long. CDR3 loop: CASRAGLAGSLIYEQYF. As DNA, the CDR3 is TGTGCCAGCAGAGCTGGACTAGCGGGGAGTTTAATCTACGAGCAGTACTTC.

The chain joins TRBV5-6 to TRBJ2-7; D not certain. The V and J ends lost 3 bases and 0 bases respectively, with 4 bases between them. This CDR3 region has 12 residues. Germline lookup yields CDR1 SGHDT and CDR2 YYEEEE. The CDR3 protein is CASSSSSYEQYF. The CDR3 DNA sequence: TGTGCCAGCAGCTCGAGCTCCTACGAGCAGTACTTC.

J is TRBJ1-2 and V is TRBV6-1, with 8 bases aligning to TRBD1. Trimming removed 4 bases from V and 5 bases from J; junction bases left unmatched: 9. Germline loops: CDR1 MNHNS, CDR2 SASEGT. The CDR3 totals 15 residues. CDR3 loop: CASSVDRGRMYGYTF. In DNA, the CDR3 is TGTGCCAGCAGTGTCGACAGGGGACGAATGTATGGCTACACCTTC.